This note documents a single TCR beta chain sequence. Its target is unknown. The sample belongs to a study of blood T cells in healthy people across ages. Study-level points and caveats: Diversity was estimated from one million T cells, and these estimates were considered underestimates.

It was with a sample-barcoded 5' primer and a J-beta primer mix that a second PCR of roughly 7 to 12 cycles was run. One entry per CDR3 protein, called by TCRdb with MiXCR from the 5' RACE reads. This table holds a few hundred thousand distinct CDR3 sequences, about 52% found once. Source material: blood. This TCR was sampled from a man in his fifties or sixties in good health.

The CDR3 spells CSPPRVHEQYF. CDR3 nucleotides: TGCAGCCCCCCGAGGGTCCACGAGCAGTACTTC. The J gene is TRBJ2-4, the V gene TRBV20-1; TRBD2 is a possible D gene (5 bases). Matching the DNA end better, TRBJ2-7 makes the J call doubtful. Germline-derived CDR1 and CDR2 are DFQATT and SNEGSKA (reference sequence). The CDR3 has 11 residues.